This TCR beta chain was sequenced during a study of cytomegalovirus exposure and HLA in healthy donors (TCRdb year 2017). Broadly, across the study: In an earlier analysis of approximately 500 of the donors, around 290 Gb of sequence data and 117 million unique TCR beta sequences from 180 million or so T cells were reported. An early release that covered more than 550 HLA-typed donors contained approximately 300 gigabases of sequencing data and tens of millions of unique TCR sequences. The study used immunosequencing to profile the T cell repertoires of approximately 640 subjects and linked those repertoires to cytomegalovirus serostatus. A later analysis re-examined previously published TCR beta repertoires from more than 550 donors and added high-resolution HLA genotyping to investigate patterns of TCR occurrence. The study combined high-throughput TCR immunosequencing, statistical association of individual TCRs with disease status, and machine learning to predict cytomegalovirus infection status. All discovery cohort repertoires had been generated using a single sequencing platform. Genome-wide SNP genotypes for about 65% of the 666 donors were used in a later genetic analysis, which treated that subset as a discovery cohort. In the later analysis, no new phenotypic data were used to find candidate immune exposures; instead, reliance was placed on TCR beta sequences and their occurrence across donors. The aim of the study was to test whether cataloging public T cell receptors could identify signatures of past pathogen exposure. The genetic ancestry cluster associated with self-reported Caucasian donors included 80% to 90% of the 300 to 450 genotyped donors. Because of strong linkage in the cohort, roughly 5 DR-DQ haplotypes were treated as single units for association and clustering. Alongside the repertoire data, information on donor age, sex, ethnicity and CMV serostatus was compiled. The number of donors typed differed by locus, with roughly 629-640 for A, B, C, DRB1 and DQB1, 522 for DQA1, 606 for DPA1, and approximately 470 for DPB1. Class I and class II HLA loci were covered by the typing at four-digit resolution. Across approximately 400 genotyped donors of the cohort, an average of roughly 200,000 unique TCR beta nucleotide sequences per donor were sequenced, and approximately 17% of those sequences were non-productive. Along with the 666-subject first cohort, a separate validation cohort of over a hundred different subjects was used. An earlier analysis of fewer than 750 of the donors used high-throughput TCR beta sequencing to judge whether each TCR beta V gene segment behaved as functional or pseudogenic.

Study-wide conclusions, independent of this receptor: Because some donors lacked HLA typing at each locus, the association tests relied only on the typed subset. It was suggested by the authors that the approach could potentially be generalized to other disease states and immunological phenotypes. Some IMGT-functional V segments, including TRBV6-2 and TRBV6-3, could not be told apart with the 87-base-pair reads, so those segments were excluded. In a later genetic analysis, fewer N-insertions in productive TCRs were reported among donors in an Asian-associated ancestry cluster than the roughly 670-donor mean. Over 15 rarely observed V segments, including chromosome 9 orphons, were excluded from the earlier analysis of almost 600 of the donors because counts were too low. Assigning TCR associations to individual alleles was difficult when HLA alleles, especially DR and DQ, strongly co-occurred. The sequencing pipeline was judged likely to have produced a cluster of highly shared sequence variants as a technical artifact. In a later analysis, TCR association rates were found to vary across HLA loci, with the most associated TCRs seen for DRB1 alleles and the fewest for HLA-C alleles. Across donors, most TCR sequences were observed very rarely, whereas some public TCRs were present in many individuals. In the study, about 150 TCR beta chains were listed as associated with cytomegalovirus. A further reported finding was that TCR beta sequences accurately predicted the HLA-A and HLA-B alleles for most subjects in the first cohort. Most CMV-associated TCR beta chains appeared to be HLA-restricted in a later analysis, and the HLA associations seemed to be driven largely by CMV exposure. A later analysis found that HLA-associated TCR beta chains were more clonally expanded and had lower generation probabilities than equally common non-associated chains. In an earlier analysis of 587 of the donors, most TCR beta V segments were observed in productive rearrangements about 90% or about 30% of the time, broadly matching IMGT annotations. The classifier was reported to diagnose cytomegalovirus status with high specificity and sensitivity in both the original and validation cohorts. In a later analysis, around 17,000 TCR beta sequences were associated with specific HLA alleles at a false discovery rate of 0.05. A later analysis reported that several top co-occurrence clusters appeared linked to parvovirus B19, influenza, CMV and Epstein-Barr virus. Only TCR beta chains were sequenced in this cohort, and the absence of alpha or paired-chain data limited detectable features. Linkage disequilibrium might explain the correlated functional status among segregating V segments, but an unknown experimental factor could not be ruled out. A few of the identified cytomegalovirus-associated TCR beta chains were confirmed in vitro to be specific for cytomegalovirus antigens. The only immune exposure information available for the cohort was CMV serostatus. V-gene and J-gene trimming of TCR beta chains was associated with a missense DCLRE1C variant in a later genetic analysis, and the association was replicated in an independent cohort. Roughly uniform sequencing depth across donors was assumed in presence/absence analyses, although this assumption may not hold.

About this clone: Its cognate antigen has yet to be identified. Per-nucleotide qualities are absent, and no much larger clonotype sits a single base away.

The CDR3 runs 17 residues from the cysteine to the phenylalanine. Only the CDR3 portion is preserved as DNA: 51 bases, with reading frame beginning at the first base. The germline V gene yields SGHDT for CDR1 and YYEEEE for CDR2. The junction shows trimming of 0 bases on V and 0 bases on J, and the gene matches do not reach 7 bases of it. Library method: the immunoSEQ multiplex PCR assay. For the multiplex PCR, a mixture combining 60 forward primers for TCR Vbeta segments and 13 reverse primers for TCR Jbeta segments was used. The CDR3 region of rearranged TCR beta genes was amplified from genomic DNA by a multiplex PCR assay. Amplified TCR beta libraries were sequenced as 87-base-pair reads on the Illumina HiSeq System. Per the original workflow: A later analysis counted approximately 84 million unique TCR beta chains across the roughly 700 repertoires, and around 9.9 million of these chains were shared by at least two donors. Raw reads were error-corrected and collapsed into unique sequences by a nearest-neighbor algorithm in which closely related sequences were merged to remove PCR and sequencing errors. To assign V, D and J gene segments, CDR3 sequences were aligned to IMGT reference sequences. For a sequence to be retained, at least a six-nucleotide match to both a V gene segment and a J gene segment was required. A rearrangement was called productive if the CDR3 had no stop codons and remained in frame with V and J, and every other rearrangement was called non-productive. Following IMGT convention, CDR3 was defined as the stretch from the second conserved V-encoded cysteine to the conserved J-encoded phenylalanine. In an earlier analysis of around 640 of the donors, sequences lacking an unambiguous match to a single V gene segment were excluded. An earlier analysis of fewer than 750 of the donors called V segments functional above 56.7% productive rearrangements and segregating when the between-donor standard deviation exceeded 5%. A statistical classification framework was built to diagnose cytomegalovirus status from the catalog of TCR beta chain sequences. In a later analysis, TCR nucleotide sequences were compared against IMGT/GENE-DB human TR gene sequences so that V and J genes could be assigned. The TCRdist pipeline was used in a later analysis to assign CDR3 sequences and most-parsimonious VDJ recombination scenarios. In a later analysis, each TCR beta chain was defined by its CDR3 amino acid sequence together with its V-gene family, and reads without a unique V-gene family were excluded. To address suspected cross-contamination and a sequencing artifact, a later analysis removed 592 highly shared, low-generation-probability nucleotide sequences. For each public chain, a later analysis derived a clonal expansion index from normalized ranks of inferred template counts within each repertoire. In a later analysis, generation probabilities were computed using a VDJ recombination model fitted to out-of-frame rearrangements, and the results were checked against IGoR. In a later analysis, hypergeometric tests were used to score TCR-TCR, TCR-HLA and TCR-CMV co-occurrence, with a repertoire-size bias correction applied to TCR pairs. A later analysis estimated false discovery rates by permuting HLA or CMV assignments 20 times. In a later analysis, co-occurring TCRs were grouped using DBSCAN, with TCRdist sequence similarity added in when clustering inside HLA-allele-positive subsets. Co-occurrence clustering excluded repertoires with fewer than 30,000 or more than 120,000 public chains, plus five with anomalous nucleotide sharing. TCRdb stores this immuneACCESS table with in-frame sequences only. Part of the clones is absent; in the studies checked, under half of the shortfall reflects unresolved V genes, and no reason is known for the rest. For V, J and clone size, that table is used; D and trimming come from the DNA. The sample yields 150,000 to 200,000 clones; approximately 85% were counted once. Approximately 2.1% of the sample lies in the top ten.

The cohort was made up of approximately 670 healthy bone marrow donors. Cohort members were all nominally healthy when sampled, although unrecorded immune exposures were likely present. The donor was CMV seronegative and belonged to the group of over 350 seronegative cohort members. A peripheral blood sample was provided by each donor, and peripheral blood mononuclear cells were used for TCR beta sequencing. The Qiagen DNeasy Blood Extraction Kit was used to extract genomic DNA from the blood cell samples. The sample consisted of PBMCs. The receptor's source is a woman aged 50 to 60 in good health and CMV-seronegative. The chain uses TRBV5-6 and TRBJ2-7; 9 bases in between match TRBD2. CDR3 protein: CASSLATSGPSSYEQYF. The sequenced DNA: TGTGCCAGCAGCTTGGCTACTAGCGGGCCTAGCTCCTACGAGCAGTACTTC.